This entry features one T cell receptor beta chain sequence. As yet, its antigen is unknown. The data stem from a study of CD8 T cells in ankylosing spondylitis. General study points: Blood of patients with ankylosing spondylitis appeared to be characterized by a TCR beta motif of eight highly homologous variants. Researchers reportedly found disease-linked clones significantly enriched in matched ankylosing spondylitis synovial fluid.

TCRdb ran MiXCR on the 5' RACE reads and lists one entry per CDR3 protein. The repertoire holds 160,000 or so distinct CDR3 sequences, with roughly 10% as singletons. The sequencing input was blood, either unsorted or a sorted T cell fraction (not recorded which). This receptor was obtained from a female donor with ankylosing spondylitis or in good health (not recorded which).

As DNA, the CDR3 is TGCGCCAGCAGCCGATACAGGGGAGTCAAGAACACCGGGGAGCTGTTTTTT. It codes for CASSRYRGVKNTGELFF. The chain recombines TRBV5-1 with TRBJ2-2; 7 bases agree with TRBD1. The CDR3 extends over 17 amino acids. Germline V gives CDR1 SGHRS, CDR2 YFSETQ. Germline trimming cut 4 bases from V and 1 base from J; bases unmatched to any gene: 10.